These T cell receptor beta chains were read from a single sample in a study of vaccination and CD4 T cells after COVID-19. From the PCR reads, TCRdb called clonotypes with MiXCR, one entry per CDR3 protein. This sample has about 10,000 distinct CDR3 sequences; 25% to 35% occur once, and the top ten carry approximately 9.5%. For these receptors, no antigen is known. Here the sequenced sample was CD4+ T cells from blood, cultured in vitro, taken after SARS-CoV-2 vaccination. The source is a human donor who had recovered from COVID-19. Both conserved end residues are part of each CDR3. The D gene is left open where the match is weak. A clone size is listed for some rows: how often the clone was seen (once, few, many), or a class if it is expanded.

d_call clone_size j_call cdr3_length v_call cdr3_aa cdr3_nt
- - TRBJ2-4 14 TRBV29-1 CSVGSEGGFDIQYF TGCAGCGTTGGGAGCGAGGGGGGTTTCGACATTCAGTACTTC
- - TRBJ1-1 12 TRBV28 CASSARHSEAFF TGTGCCAGCAGCGCTCGACATTCTGAAGCTTTCTTT
TRBD1 - TRBJ2-3 13 TRBV2 CASRDRRTDTQYF TGTGCCAGCCGGGACAGGCGCACAGATACGCAGTATTTT
TRBD2 - TRBJ2-3 21 TRBV6-5 CASSYSLTAREGLMEIDTQYF TGTGCCAGCAGTTACTCCCTAACCGCGCGGGAGGGCCTAATGGAGATAGATACGCAGTATTTT
- - TRBJ2-7 17 TRBV6-2/TRBV6-3 CASSYYPGIVAYYEQYF TGTGCCAGCAGTTACTATCCGGGTATCGTGGCCTACTACGAGCAGTACTTC
- - TRBJ2-3 13 TRBV20-1 CSARGFGQGTQYF TGCAGTGCTAGAGGTTTCGGGCAGGGCACGCAGTATTTT
- few TRBJ2-2 17 TRBV7-9 CASSLGGTLGGTGELFF TGTGCCAGCAGCTTAGGAGGGACCCTAGGAGGCACCGGGGAGCTGTTTTTT
TRBD2 - TRBJ2-7 14 TRBV4-3 CASRPTSSGYEQYF TGCGCCAGCAGACCGACTAGCTCGGGCTACGAGCAGTACTTC
- - TRBJ2-7 17 TRBV9 CASSVTAHPTGSYEQYF TGTGCCAGCAGCGTCACGGCACATCCGACCGGGTCCTACGAGCAGTACTTC
TRBD1 few TRBJ2-5 16 TRBV20-1 CSASPDDRGVKETQYF TGCAGTGCTTCACCTGATGACAGGGGGGTAAAAGAGACCCAGTACTTC
TRBD1 medium-sized TRBJ1-2 15 TRBV7-6 CASSPGPDRVEGYTF TGTGCCAGCAGCCCCGGCCCGGACAGGGTAGAGGGCTACACCTTC
- - TRBJ2-2 18 TRBV7-9 CASSLAGTFRTNTGELFF TGTGCCAGCAGCTTAGCCGGGACTTTCAGGACGAACACCGGGGAGCTGTTTTTT
- few TRBJ1-5 17 TRBV20-1 CSARGGGRLSSNQPQHF TGCAGTGCCCGCGGGGGAGGGAGACTTTCAAGCAATCAGCCCCAGCATTTT
- once TRBJ2-3 14 TRBV12-3/TRBV12-4 CASSLWGMTDTQYF TGTGCCAGCAGTTTATGGGGGATGACAGATACGCAGTATTTT
TRBD1 - TRBJ2-7 19 TRBV7-2 CASSHTTGTGGLGPYEQYF TGTGCCAGCAGCCACACAACCGGGACAGGGGGTTTGGGGCCCTACGAGCAGTACTTC
TRBD1 - TRBJ2-4 16 TRBV19 CASSRTGGLSKNIQYF TGTGCCAGTAGTAGAACAGGGGGCTTATCCAAAAACATTCAGTACTTC
TRBD2 - TRBJ2-7 15 TRBV6-5 CASSYSTAPGGEQYF TGTGCCAGCAGTTACTCGACGGCTCCGGGGGGGGAGCAGTACTTC
- few TRBJ1-2 12 TRBV6-1 CASSLDSYGYTF TGTGCCAGCAGCCTCGACAGCTATGGCTACACCTTC
TRBD1 few TRBJ1-2 13 TRBV6-1 CASDLQGDYGYTF TGTGCCAGCGACCTACAGGGGGACTATGGCTACACCTTC
TRBD2 few TRBJ2-3 19 TRBV15 CATSRDGRPGLDNTDTQYF TGTGCCACCAGCAGAGATGGGAGACCGGGACTAGACAACACAGATACGCAGTATTTT
- few TRBJ1-1 16 TRBV15 CATSRDQRGRDTEAFF TGTGCCACCAGCAGAGATCAAAGGGGAAGGGACACTGAAGCTTTCTTT
- - TRBJ1-5 15 TRBV12-3/TRBV12-4 CATPKGRWGNQPQHF TGTGCCACCCCAAAGGGGAGATGGGGCAATCAGCCCCAGCATTTT